What follows are 25 T cell receptor beta chains derived from one specimen sequenced in a study of CD8 T cells in Susac syndrome. An amount of RNA that ranged from about 0.45 to 1 ug was reverse transcribed with random hexamers. TCRdb independently ran MiXCR on the immunoSEQ multiplex PCR reads; one entry per CDR3 protein. The table records about 120,000 distinct CDR3 sequences, 90% to 95% of them present only once. Sequenced sample: CD4+ T cells from PBMCs. These receptors were collected from a human donor in good health.

The chain links TRBV28 to TRBJ1-2; D gene unclear. V lost 10 bases and J lost 4, with 10 bases in between. Germline values: CDR1 MDHEN, CDR2 SYDVKM. The CDR3 spans 11 residues. DNA of the CDR3: TGTGCCAACCGGCTTGGCTATGGCTACACCTTC. Its protein product is CANRLGYGYTF.

The chain links TRBV5-1 to TRBJ2-7; 7 bases map to TRBD1. Germline-derived CDR1 and CDR2 are SGHRS and YFSETQ. CDR3 length: 12 residues. J lost 5 bases, V lost 2 bases, and 1 base had no gene match. CDR3: CASSLDRDEQYF. In nucleotides, the CDR3 is TGCGCCAGCAGCTTAGACAGGGACGAGCAGTACTTC. The variable domain in full, completed from reference TRBV5-1 and TRBJ2-7, reads KAGVTQTPRYLIKTRGQQVTLSCSPISGHRSVSWYQQTPGQGLQFLFEYFSETQRNKGNFPGRFSGRQFSNSRSEMNVSTLELGDSALYLCASSLDRDEQYFGPGTRLTVT.

The rearrangement uses TRBV28 and TRBJ2-7, with TRBD2 matching over 10 bases. V lost 5 bases and J lost 3; bases outside the gene matches: 7. Germline V gene sequence: CDR1 MDHEN, CDR2 SYDVKM. The CDR3 is 15 residues long. The CDR3 region is CASSHGTSDFYEQYF. The DNA of the CDR3 is TGTGCCAGCAGTCACGGGACTAGCGACTTCTACGAGCAGTACTTC.

The chain joins TRBV29-1 to TRBJ2-5, with no clear D. The germline V gene has CDR1 SQVTM and CDR2 ANQGSEA. The CDR3 totals 10 residues. The V gene lost 8 bases and the J gene lost 3 bases, with 7 bases spanning the gap. CDR3 sequence: CSSKEETQYF. CDR3 DNA: TGCAGCTCGAAAGAAGAGACCCAGTACTTC.

This clonotype was recorded only once. This CDR3 reads CASSLNRDKSSYEQYF. CDR3 nucleotides: TGTGCCAGCAGCTTAAACCGGGACAAGAGCTCCTACGAGCAGTACTTC. The gene calls are TRBV7-2 and TRBJ2-7; possible D gene TRBD1, 6 bases. Germline V gives CDR1 SGHTA, CDR2 FQGNSA. V was cut by 2 bases and J by 0 bases, with 14 bases left in between. There are 16 residues in the CDR3.

The chain carries TRBV7-2 and TRBJ2-7; the match to TRBD2 covers 13 bases. Germline V CDR1 and CDR2: SGHTA, FQGNSA. The ends lost 4 bases at V and 3 bases at J; junction bases unmatched: 9. The CDR3 has 17 residues. The CDR3 here is CASSSPGLAGSSYEQYF. The CDR3 nucleotides are TGTGCCAGCAGCTCACCGGGACTAGCGGGATCTAGCTACGAGCAGTACTTC.

The chain is built from TRBV6-5 and TRBJ1-5; 8 nucleotides match TRBD1. V shed 0 bases and J 0 bases; nucleotides not matched to a gene: 7. Germline V gives CDR1 MNHEY, CDR2 SVGAGI. CDR3 length equals 18 residues. CDR3 amino acids: CASSYSDRGRFSNQPQHF. The CDR3 DNA reads TGTGCCAGCAGTTACTCCGACAGGGGAAGATTTAGCAATCAGCCCCAGCATTTT.

This clonotype was observed once. The chain combines TRBV19 with TRBJ2-5; 8 nucleotides align to TRBD1. V lost 6 bases to trimming and J lost 0 bases; unmatched junction nucleotides: 9. CDR1 is LNHDA, CDR2 SQIVND, per germline (reference sequence). The CDR3 consists of 16 residues. CDR3 amino acids: CASSIPGDRYQETQYF. Written as DNA, the CDR3 is TGTGCCAGTAGCATCCCCGGGGACAGGTACCAAGAGACCCAGTACTTC. The full variable domain, its missing parts supplied by reference TRBV19 and TRBJ2-5, is DGGITQSPKYLFRKEGQNVTLSCEQNLNHDAMYWYRQDPGQGLRLIYYSQIVNDFQKGDIAEGYSVSREKKESFPLTVTSAQKNPTAFYLCASSIPGDRYQETQYFGPGTRLLVL.

J is TRBJ1-6 and V is TRBV9; 8 positions match TRBD1. The CDR3 has 15 amino acids. Germline assignment: CDR1 SGDLS and CDR2 YYNGEE. J lost 7 bases, V lost 4 bases, and 7 bases had no gene match. CDR3 sequence reads: CASSPLDRVNSPLHF. CDR3 in DNA: TGTGCCAGCAGCCCCTTGGACAGGGTAAATTCACCCCTCCACTTT.

The chain is built from TRBV7-8 and TRBJ2-3; TRBD2 matches 13 bases. Looked up from germline, CDR1 is SGHVS and CDR2 is FQNEAQ. Losses at the gene ends were 5 bases for V and 10 bases for J; bases not matched to a gene: 0. There are 12 residues in the CDR3. CDR3 in amino acids: CASSTSGRAQYF. CDR3 sequence (DNA): TGTGCCAGCAGCACTAGCGGGAGGGCGCAGTATTTT.

This clonotype was seen a handful of times. The chain has TRBV7-3 and TRBJ2-3; D not certain. The V gene's germline CDR1 is SGHTA and CDR2 FQGTGA. Trimming took 4 bases from V and 3 from J, leaving 8 bases between them. CDR3 length: 13 amino acids. DNA for the CDR3: TGTGCCAGCAGCTCCTCTCCAACAGATACGCAGTATTTT. Translation gives CASSSSPTDTQYF.

This rearrangement joins TRBV12-3 or TRBV12-4 to TRBJ2-3; TRBD2 might be the D (5 bases). Deletions cut 6 bases from V and 5 bases from J, with 12 bases between. This CDR3 is built from 13 residues. This CDR3 reads CASRGSGIDTQYF. The DNA for the CDR3 is TGTGCCAGCAGGGGAAGCGGAATAGATACGCAGTATTTT.

This rearrangement joins TRBV29-1 to TRBJ2-5; D may be TRBD1 (5 bases). The ends were cut back, 6 bases at V and 4 bases at J, with 18 bases in the middle. The CDR3 consists of 14 residues. Germline CDR1 reads SQVTM; CDR2 reads ANQGSEA. The CDR3 nucleotides are TGCAGCGTAGGTTATCGCGCCCAGGGAGAGACCCAGTACTTC. This codes for CSVGYRAQGETQYF.

The chain carries TRBV29-1 and TRBJ1-2; 8 bases line up with TRBD1. The CDR3 contains 14 residues. In germline, CDR1 is SQVTM, CDR2 ANQGSEA. After removal of 0 bases from V and 7 bases from J, the junction contained 7 bases not matched to a gene. The CDR3: CSVEEGQGAAGYTF. The CDR3 DNA is TGCAGCGTTGAAGAAGGGCAGGGGGCGGCTGGCTACACCTTC.

This chain links TRBV2 with TRBJ1-2, with TRBD1 matching 12 bases. The CDR3 runs 14 residues. Germline V gene lookup returns CDR1 SNHLY and CDR2 FYNNEI. V shed 6 bases, J shed 4 bases, and the junction held 3 bases outside the gene matches. CDR3: CASRGTGGGYGYTF. The CDR3 DNA follows: TGTGCCAGCAGGGGGACAGGGGGCGGCTATGGCTACACCTTC.

J is TRBJ2-2 and V is TRBV28; D unclear. From germline, CDR1 is MDHEN and CDR2 SYDVKM. The CDR3 is made up of 16 amino acids. V was pared by 3 bases and J by 4 bases, with 15 bases between. CDR3 coding DNA: TGTGCCAGCAGTTTTTTGAAGCAGAGGCTCACCGGGGAGCTGTTTTTT. Protein sequence: CASSFLKQRLTGELFF.

The J gene is TRBJ2-7, the V gene TRBV2; tentative D call: TRBD2 (5 bases). The CDR3 consists of 12 residues. In germline, CDR1 is SNHLY, CDR2 FYNNEI. The V and J ends lost 6 bases and 7 bases respectively, with 13 bases between them. CDR3: CASSRRTGEQYF. The CDR3 bases are TGTGCCAGCAGCCGAAGGACGGGGGAGCAGTACTTC.

The gene calls are TRBV24-1 and TRBJ2-5, with 7 bases matching TRBD1. The CDR3 has 16 residues. The germline V gene encodes CDR1 KGHDR and CDR2 SFDVKD. V lost 0 bases to trimming and J lost 1 base; unmatched junction nucleotides: 4. CDR3 in amino acids: CATSDLEDRAQETQYF. The DNA for the CDR3 is TGTGCCACCAGTGATTTGGAAGACAGGGCCCAAGAGACCCAGTACTTC.

The chain has TRBV12-3 or TRBV12-4 and TRBJ2-4; 12 bases align to TRBD2. The CDR3 spans 18 residues. Losses at the gene ends were 7 bases for V and 0 bases for J; bases not matched to a gene: 10. The CDR3 DNA reads TGTGCCAGCACCCCCAGGGGACTAGCGGGTACAGCCAAAAACATTCAGTACTTC. Protein product: CASTPRGLAGTAKNIQYF.

The chain links TRBV29-1 to TRBJ2-3; D not resolved. The CDR3 has 14 residues. V was trimmed by 6 bases and J by 3 bases, leaving 16 bases between them. CDR1 is SQVTM, CDR2 ANQGSEA, per germline. The CDR3 sequence is CSVRSTYLTDTQYF. The CDR3 DNA follows: TGCAGCGTCCGGTCCACCTACTTAACAGATACGCAGTATTTT.

The chain is built from TRBV10-3 and TRBJ2-5, with D possibly being TRBD2 (7 bases). Trimming took off 4 bases at V and 1 base at J, with 10 bases between the two ends. Germline assignment: CDR1 ENHRY and CDR2 SYGVKD. The CDR3 runs to 14 residues. CDR3 sequence: CAISAAGAQETQYF. The DNA of the CDR3 is TGTGCCATCAGTGCCGCGGGGGCCCAAGAGACCCAGTACTTC.

The chain combines TRBV7-2 with TRBJ2-3, with TRBD1 as a possible D gene (5 bases). The CDR3 runs to 13 residues. CDR1 is SGHTA and CDR2 is FQGNSA in the germline V gene. Trimming stripped 4 bases from V and 4 bases from J, with 9 bases between. The CDR3 sequence is CASSSKGADTQYF. CDR3 nucleotide sequence: TGTGCCAGCAGCTCCAAAGGGGCAGATACGCAGTATTTT.

This clonotype was seen just once. The chain is built from TRBV13 and TRBJ2-7; possible D gene TRBD1, 5 bases. The CDR3 extends over 13 amino acids. V gave up 5 bases and J gave up 5 bases, with 13 bases separating them. The V gene's germline CDR1 is PRHDT and CDR2 FYEKMQ (reference sequence). CDR3 residues: CASSIQARNEQYF. Here the CDR3 DNA reads TGTGCCAGCAGCATACAGGCCCGGAACGAGCAGTACTTC.

The V call is TRBV4-1, the J call TRBJ2-3, with no clear D. With 4 bases removed from V and 9 bases from J, the gap between germline ends came to 14 bases. CDR3 length: 13 amino acids. CDR1 is MGHRA and CDR2 is YSYEKL in the germline V gene. The CDR3 reads CASSLQEKETQYF. The CDR3 coding sequence is TGCGCCAGCAGCCTCCAAGAGAAGGAGACGCAGTATTTT.

The chain couples TRBV24-1 to TRBJ1-5; D gene ambiguous. CDR3 length equals 14 residues. V was cut by 6 bases and J by 9 bases, with 17 bases left in between. CDR1 is KGHDR, CDR2 SFDVKD, per germline. The CDR3 sequence is CATSQHSTARPQHF. The DNA for the CDR3 is TGTGCCACCAGTCAACACTCAACGGCGCGGCCCCAGCATTTT.